These 17 T cell receptor beta chains were all obtained from the same sample, sequenced in a study of monozygotic twins with inflammatory bowel disease (dated by TCRdb to the late 2010s). The library was built by means of 5' RACE. TCRdb records Illumina HiSeq 2500 as the sequencer. TCRdb reprocessed the public reads and reports one entry per CDR3 protein sequence, without DNA. This sample's table carries approximately 340,000 distinct CDR3 sequences. The ten largest clones add up to approximately 2% of the sample. Material for sequencing was blood. These receptor sequences come from a human donor with ulcerative colitis or Crohn's disease, or a healthy co-twin of an affected twin (not recorded which).

The chain employs TRBV20-1 and TRBJ1-1; TCRdb lists TRBD1, though no DNA is available to test this call. The CDR3 runs 14 residues. The germline V gene has CDR1 DFQATT and CDR2 SNEGSKA (reference sequence). The CDR3 region is CSARKPPGNTEAFF.

The CDR3 reads CASSLRGTGNRLTPNTIYF. This chain links TRBV5-6 with TRBJ1-3; TCRdb calls TRBD1, which cannot be checked without DNA. Germline V gives CDR1 SGHDT, CDR2 YYEEEE. The CDR3 has 19 residues. The full variable domain, rest sourced from reference TRBV5-6 and TRBJ1-3, is DAGVTQSPTHLIKTRGQQVTLRCSPKSGHDTVSWYQQALGQGPQFIFQYYEEEERQRGNFPDRFSGHQFPNYSSELNVNALLLGDSALYLCASSLRGTGNRLTPNTIYFGEGSWLTVV.

V gene TRBV14 combines with J gene TRBJ2-1; with no DNA, the TCRdb D assignment of TRBD2 cannot be verified. The CDR3 contains 14 residues. The germline CDR1 and CDR2 sequences are SGHDN and FVKESK. The CDR3 protein is CASRTRGLINEQFF.

The chain recombines TRBV4-1 with TRBJ2-1; TCRdb lists TRBD2, though no DNA is available to test this call. The length of the CDR3 is 19 residues. The germline CDR1 and CDR2 sequences are MGHRA and YSYEKL. The CDR3 loop reads CASSQDHSSGSVRRGEQFF.

The chain links TRBV5-1 to TRBJ2-5. The CDR3 length is 13 residues. CDR1 and CDR2 from the germline V gene are SGHRS and YFSETQ. The CDR3 here is CASSLDPGETQYF. The full variable domain, rest sourced from reference TRBV5-1 and TRBJ2-5, is KAGVTQTPRYLIKTRGQQVTLSCSPISGHRSVSWYQQTPGQGLQFLFEYFSETQRNKGNFPGRFSGRQFSNSRSEMNVSTLELGDSALYLCASSLDPGETQYFGPGTRLLVL.

The genes are TRBV28 and TRBJ1-1; TCRdb's D gene call, TRBD1, goes unchecked for lack of DNA. The CDR3 extends over 17 amino acids. Per the germline V gene, CDR1 is MDHEN and CDR2 is SYDVKM. CDR3 loop: CASSLGQGAMGYTEAFF.

The chain uses TRBV6-5 and TRBJ2-4; TCRdb names TRBD2, which stays unverified in the absence of DNA. The CDR3 runs 11 residues. From germline, CDR1 is MNHEY and CDR2 SVGAGI. The CDR3 protein is CASRGGNIQYF.

The chain carries TRBV12-5 and TRBJ2-3; TCRdb designates TRBD1, a call that cannot be tested without DNA. Looked up from germline, CDR1 is LGHNT and CDR2 is FRNRAP. The CDR3 totals 16 residues. CDR3 loop: CASGSFQGLSTDTQYF.

The V and J genes are TRBV18 and TRBJ2-7; with no DNA, the TCRdb D assignment of TRBD1 cannot be verified. CDR3 size: 15 residues. Germline V gene data show CDR1 as KGHSH and CDR2 as LQKENI. CDR3 in amino acids: CASTTAGGTSYEQYF.

The rearrangement uses TRBV10-3 and TRBJ2-1; lacking DNA, the TRBD2 call made by TCRdb goes unchecked. The CDR3 contains 12 residues. The germline gives CDR1 ENHRY, CDR2 SYGVKD. This CDR3 is CATRLVDNEQFF.

The rearrangement uses TRBV20-1 and TRBJ2-7. The germline V gene encodes CDR1 DFQATT and CDR2 SNEGSKA (reference sequence). CDR3 size: 13 residues. The CDR3 sequence: CSARDSVGYEQYF.

The chain combines TRBV27 with TRBJ1-1. The CDR3 sequence is 15 residues long. Per germline, CDR1 MNHEY and CDR2 SMNVEV (reference sequence). The CDR3 reads CASSLRTYGNTEAFF.

This chain uses TRBV9 with TRBJ2-3; TCRdb gives TRBD2 as the D gene, but with no DNA this cannot be confirmed. The CDR3 has 19 residues. Germline-derived CDR1 and CDR2 are SGDLS and YYNGEE. CDR3 amino acids: CASSGPQGTSGGLTDTQYF.

The genes are TRBV29-1 and TRBJ2-7; TCRdb calls TRBD1, which cannot be checked without DNA. CDR1 SQVTM and CDR2 ANQGSEA come from the germline V gene. The CDR3 runs to 12 residues. CDR3 sequence: CSVEGQGYEQYF.

The rearrangement joins TRBV5-1 to TRBJ2-5; checking the TCRdb D call of TRBD2 is not possible without DNA. The V gene's germline CDR1 is SGHRS and CDR2 YFSETQ. There are 13 residues in the CDR3. CDR3 amino acids: CASSWRGEETQYF.

The rearrangement joins TRBV28 to TRBJ2-1; TCRdb outputs TRBD1, but without DNA this stays unchecked. The CDR3 has 15 amino acids. The V gene's germline CDR1 is MDHEN and CDR2 SYDVKM. The CDR3 reads CASNTLNRGNNEQFF.

The chain links TRBV12-3 or TRBV12-4 to TRBJ1-6; with no DNA, the TCRdb D assignment of TRBD1 cannot be verified. This CDR3 is built from 16 residues. Here the CDR3 reads CASSPDRASGNSPLHF.